The subject of this entry is one T cell receptor (beta chain). Its antigen has not been determined. Base qualities are not at hand, and no much larger clone is one base apart. This entry belongs to a study of PD-1 blockade in classical Hodgkin lymphoma (dated by TCRdb to about 2020). For the wider study: Nivolumab dosing was 3 mg/kg intravenously every 2 weeks, continuing until either disease progression or unacceptable toxicity. The study used TCR beta sequencing and CyTOF to define a peripheral blood immune signature of response to PD-1 blockade in classical Hodgkin lymphoma. Overall study results and their limits: The study was restricted to a single clinical trial cohort, and the causes of repertoire differences, possibly disease activity or prior therapy, were left undefined. Baseline TCR diversity was reported as lower in newly diagnosed patients than in healthy donors, and lower still in relapsed/refractory patients. CD4+ but not CD8+ TCR diversity rose significantly by C4D1 (p=0.0027 vs p=0.16), most apparent in complete responders (p=0.02). Patients starting nivolumab less than 1 year after ASCT had lower diversity and were excluded from later analyses to avoid confounding by immune reconstitution. Baseline diversity similar to that of newly diagnosed patients was observed in trial patients achieving complete response, whereas significantly lower diversity was observed in partial responders and progressors.

The junction shows trimming of 5 bases on V and 6 bases on J, plus 17 bases between the germline ends. Taken from the germline V gene, the CDR1 and CDR2 loops are SGHVS and FQNEAQ. The CDR3 contains 14 residues, cysteine and phenylalanine counted. Left in the record is the CDR3 DNA by itself, 42 bases read in frame from the first base. The Qiagen DNeasy kit was used to extract genomic DNA from unsorted PBMCs and from the negatively selected CD4+ and CD8+ fractions. TCR beta CDR3 regions were amplified by immunoSEQ multiplex PCR using primers annealing to V and J segments. Amplification bias was minimized using a synthetic immune receptor repertoire, and residual bias was removed computationally after sequencing. The authors' analysis ran thus. Custom Python scripts were used to quantify repertoire diversity as the Shannon entropy index. Unsorted, CD4+ and CD8+ repertoires were examined separately, except in combined analyses, for which CD4+ and CD8+ sequences were merged in silico. A clone was considered expanded if an increase in frequency of at least 2-fold after treatment relative to C1D1 was found, and a pseudocount of 0.5 was applied to clones undetected at baseline. Clones with 0 or 1 copy at C1D1 were defined as singleton clones, while clones with 2 or more copies were defined as non-singleton clones. Clones expanded in unsorted samples were labelled as CD4+, CD8+ or unknown by matching protein sequences in sorted samples from the same patient. Wilcoxon tests on paired samples were used to test changes in diversity from C1D1 to C4D1. TCRdb carries this immuneACCESS record with in-frame sequences only. Its versions omit some clonotypes, under half of them owing to an unresolved V gene in the studies checked, with the rest unexplained. That table is the source of V, J and clone size, and D and trimming were worked out from the DNA. This sample comprises about 29,000 clones, just over 70% of them detected only once. The leading ten clones occupy around 4% of the sample.

According to the study, the label for this sample's time point signals: cycle 2 day 1 (C2D1) of nivolumab. Every trial patient had relapsed after autologous stem cell transplantation, and cohorts A, B and C differed in prior brentuximab vedotin exposure. A total of about 51 patients with relapsed/refractory classical Hodgkin lymphoma made up the trial cohort, and each patient's best overall response was complete response, partial response or progressive disease. In the multi-cohort phase II CheckMate 205 trial, trial patients received single-agent nivolumab. An independent review committee assessed best overall response using the 2007 International Working Group response criteria. Trial PBMCs were collected immediately before nivolumab initiation (C1D1) and during therapy at cycle 2 day 1 and cycle 4 day 1. Peripheral blood was collected in 8 mL Vacutainer Cell Preparation Tubes, from which PBMCs were isolated by centrifugation and then cryopreserved.

The chain is encoded by TRBV7-8 joined to TRBJ2-7; perhaps TRBD1 is the D gene, with 6 bases matching. This receptor was taken from a human donor with classical Hodgkin lymphoma. Source: peripheral blood mononuclear cells (PBMCs), taken before the second cycle of nivolumab. The sequenced DNA is TGTGCCAGCAGCGCCTCAGGGGCGCAGGTCGAGCAGTACTTC. It codes for CASSASGAQVEQYF.